This T cell receptor beta chain was identified in a study of T cell responses to AZD1222 COVID-19 vaccine. Profiling relied on immunoSEQ multiplex PCR, and the TCRdb table lists in-frame clones only, not all of them. The sample carries about 140,000 clones, 88% recorded once. The receptor's source is an adult who received the AZD1222 COVID-19 vaccine. Sequenced material: peripheral blood, taken 28 days after the second AZD1222 dose.

The CDR3 loop reads CASSSGQTIPPLHF. Here the CDR3 DNA reads TGTGCCAGCAGCTCCGGACAGACTATACCGCCCCTCCACTTT. This chain uses TRBV27 with TRBJ1-6; D is perhaps TRBD1 (6 bases). The CDR3 length is 14 residues. Germline CDR1 MNHEY, CDR2 SMNVEV (reference sequence). V lost 6 bases to trimming and J lost 13 bases, with 19 bases between them.